This TCR beta chain was identified during a study of cytomegalovirus exposure and HLA in healthy donors. Study at large: The roughly 700 first-cohort repertoires shared a platform with the approximately 120 validation repertoires, as reported in a later analysis.

Only in-frame clones appear in the TCRdb table, and some are missing; sequencing was by immunoSEQ multiplex PCR. The sample has approximately 270,000 clones, around 89% seen once. The CDR3 has 13 amino acids. Germline CDR1 is SNHLY and CDR2 is FYNNEI. Trimming removed 9 bases from V and 4 bases from J; junction bases left unmatched: 5. Worth noting for this clone: Its antigen remains unidentified.

Study observations and caveats: Cytomegalovirus association was listed for about 160 TCR beta chains. Using the classifier, cytomegalovirus status was reportedly diagnosed with high specificity and sensitivity. CMV antigen specificity of a few CMV-associated chains was confirmed in vitro.

The V and J genes are TRBV2 and TRBJ2-5; 10 bases are shared with TRBD1. Sequenced input: PBMCs. The TCR sequence derives from a woman under 30 in good health and CMV-seronegative. The CDR3 spells CARSTGGGETQYF. The CDR3 DNA sequence: TGTGCCAGATCGACAGGGGGCGGAGAGACCCAGTACTTC.